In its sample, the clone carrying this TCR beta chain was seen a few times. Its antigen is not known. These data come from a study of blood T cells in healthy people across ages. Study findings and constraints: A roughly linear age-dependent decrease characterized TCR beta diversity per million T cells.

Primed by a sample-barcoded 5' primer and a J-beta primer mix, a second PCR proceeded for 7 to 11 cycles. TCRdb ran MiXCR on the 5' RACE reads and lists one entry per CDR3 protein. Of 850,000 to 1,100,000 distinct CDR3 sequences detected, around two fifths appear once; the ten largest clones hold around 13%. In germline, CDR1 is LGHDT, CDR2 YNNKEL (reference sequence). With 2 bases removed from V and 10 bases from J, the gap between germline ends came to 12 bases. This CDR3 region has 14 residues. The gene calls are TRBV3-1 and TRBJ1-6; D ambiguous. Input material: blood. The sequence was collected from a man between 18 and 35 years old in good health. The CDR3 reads CASSQSGVGSPLHF. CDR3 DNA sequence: TGTGCCAGCAGCCAATCCGGGGTTGGCTCACCCCTCCACTTT.